Following are 12 T cell receptor beta chains from one sample sequenced in a study of a mutant IDH1 vaccine in newly diagnosed glioma (dated by TCRdb to the early 2020s). The time point label, as the study defines it: week 23, last vaccination. Each vaccine dose, consisting of 300 ug of a 20-mer mutant IDH1 peptide in Montanide, was administered subcutaneously with topical imiquimod. For these TCRs, the target antigens are not known. The receptor library was made with the immunoSEQ multiplex PCR assay. TCRdb took this table from immuneACCESS and kept in-frame rearrangements with V and J called. Such tables lack part of the clones; where checked against another copy, unresolved V genes explain under half of the gap, and the rest is unexplained. Here the sample has roughly 60,000 clones; approximately 81% occur a single time. The leading ten clones occupy roughly 4% of the sample. The sequenced sample was PBMCs, obtained from a glioma patient whose treatment included an IDH1 peptide vaccine. These TCRs come from a man aged 25-45 years with glioma.

The rearrangement uses TRBV15 and TRBJ2-5; weak D call: TRBD2 (5 bases). CDR1 LNHNV and CDR2 YYDKDF come from the germline V gene (reference sequence). This CDR3 comprises 12 residues. V was pared by 1 base and J by 11 bases, with 11 bases between. Written as DNA, the CDR3 is TGTGCCACCAGCAGAGGGCTAGCTAAGCAGTACTTC. This codes for CATSRGLAKQYF.

The chain recombines TRBV28 with TRBJ2-2, with 8 bases identical to TRBD1. Looked up from germline, CDR1 is MDHEN and CDR2 is SYDVKM. The V and J ends lost 6 bases and 1 base, in that order; junction bases with no gene match: 7. This CDR3 region has 16 residues. CDR3 bases: TGTGCCAGCAGGAGGACCGGGACAGGGAACACCGGGGAGCTGTTTTTT. Translation gives CASRRTGTGNTGELFF.

V gene TRBV11-2 combines with J gene TRBJ2-7, with TRBD2 as a possible D gene (6 bases). V was shortened by 4 bases and J by 7 bases, with 17 bases between the two germline ends. Germline CDR1 reads SGHAT; CDR2 reads FQNNGV. This CDR3 contains 14 residues. This CDR3 is CASSSQANRGEQYF. CDR3 sequence (DNA): TGTGCCAGCAGCTCGCAGGCGAACCGGGGGGAGCAGTACTTC.

This chain joins TRBV5-1 and TRBJ2-6, with D hard to call. The CDR3 covers 15 residues. Germline lookup yields CDR1 SGHRS and CDR2 YFSETQ. Deletions cut 4 bases from V and 0 bases from J, with 8 bases between. The CDR3, as DNA: TGCGCCAGCAGCCAAGATCCCTCTGGGGCCAACGTCCTGACTTTC. This gives the protein CASSQDPSGANVLTF.

The gene calls are TRBV25-1 and TRBJ2-3; D not resolved. This CDR3 is 13 amino acids long. Trimming pared 5 bases from V and 6 bases from J, leaving 12 bases between. Germline CDR1 MGHDK, CDR2 SYGVNS. This CDR3 is CASSRMTWDTQYF. The CDR3 DNA follows: TGTGCCAGCAGTCGAATGACTTGGGATACGCAGTATTTT.

The chain has TRBV27 and TRBJ1-5; 8 bases match TRBD1. Trimming removed 3 bases from V and 0 bases from J; junction bases left unmatched: 1. Germline CDR1 and CDR2: MNHEY and SMNVEV (reference sequence). The length of the CDR3 is 15 residues. The CDR3 DNA reads as TGTGCCAGCAGTTTGACAGGGGTTAGCAATCAGCCCCAGCATTTT. Translated: CASSLTGVSNQPQHF.

J is TRBJ2-4 and V is TRBV19; possible D gene TRBD2, 6 bases. The CDR3 sequence is 17 residues long. Trimming cost V 3 bases and J 0 bases, with 15 bases left between them. Per the germline V gene, CDR1 is LNHDA and CDR2 is SQIVND (reference sequence). The CDR3 is CASSIDAGNLAKNIQYF. In nucleotides, the CDR3 is TGTGCCAGTAGTATCGATGCGGGAAATCTAGCCAAAAACATTCAGTACTTC.

The chain carries TRBV6-5 and TRBJ2-7; D is unresolved. This CDR3 is 15 amino acids long. V lost 4 bases to trimming and J lost 1 base, with 14 bases between them. Germline V gives CDR1 MNHEY, CDR2 SVGAGI. The CDR3 DNA reads TGTGCCAGCAGTTTGTACCCGGCTGGATCCTACGAGCAGTACTTC. Translating gives CASSLYPAGSYEQYF.

The CDR3 sequence is CASSPAASYEQYF. The CDR3 DNA sequence: TGTGCCAGCAGCCCCGCGGCCAGCTACGAGCAGTACTTC. This rearrangement joins TRBV7-2 to TRBJ2-7; D is undetermined. V was shortened by 5 bases and J by 3 bases, with 11 bases between the two germline ends. In germline, CDR1 is SGHTA, CDR2 FQGNSA. The length of the CDR3 is 13 residues.

The CDR3 coding sequence is TGTGCCAGCAGCGTAGCGGACAACACTTTCTACGAGCAGTACTTC. This translates into CASSVADNTFYEQYF. The chain couples TRBV9 to TRBJ2-7; D is possibly TRBD1 (5 bases). The CDR3 spans 15 residues. The V end was cut by 0 bases, the J end by 3 bases, with 13 bases between. The germline CDR1 and CDR2 sequences are SGDLS and YYNGEE. Supplemented by reference TRBV9 and TRBJ2-7, the full variable domain reads DSGVTQTPKHLITATGQRVTLRCSPRSGDLSVYWYQQSLDQGLQFLIQYYNGEERAKGNILERFSAQQFPDLHSELNLSSLELGDSALYFCASSVADNTFYEQYFGPGTRLTVT.

The gene calls are TRBV18 and TRBJ1-6; D might be TRBD1 (5 bases). Trimming shortened V by 3 bases and J by 8 bases, and 11 bases separated the two germline ends. Germline values: CDR1 KGHSH, CDR2 LQKENI. The CDR3 consists of 14 residues. CDR3 coding DNA: TGTGCCAGCTCACCGGGACTTGGGGATTCACCCCTCCACTTT. This translates into CASSPGLGDSPLHF. Using reference TRBV18 and TRBJ1-6 for the parts outside the CDR3, the full variable domain is NAGVMQNPRHLVRRRGQEARLRCSPMKGHSHVYWYRQLPEEGLKFMVYLQKENIIDESGMPKERFSAEFPKEGPSILRIQQVVRGDSAAYFCASSPGLGDSPLHFGNGTRLTVT.

For this clone: The sample carries other DNA sequences with the same CDR3. The rearrangement joins TRBV5-8 to TRBJ2-1; TRBD2 might be the D (5 bases). The CDR3 runs to 15 residues. Germline lookup yields CDR1 SGHTS and CDR2 YDEGEE. Between the trimmed V and J ends, which lost 0 bases and 2 bases, there was a span of 9 bases. CDR3 nucleotides: TGTGCCAGCAGCTTGGATCGGGGAACCTACAATGAGCAGTTCTTC. Amino acids: CASSLDRGTYNEQFF.